These T cell receptor beta chains were read from a single sample in a study of blood T cell repertoires in COVID-19. The protocol was immunoSEQ multiplex PCR, while the TCRdb copy is restricted to in-frame clones and leaves out a portion. The repertoire consists of 140,000 to 150,000 clones, with more than 70% occurring once and the leading ten covering around 1.5%. The material sequenced was peripheral blood. The source is a human donor in a cohort sampled during active COVID-19. The CDR3 runs from the conserved cysteine through the conserved F or W. A D gene is named only where the DNA matches it firmly. Only part of the rows carry a size: once, few, many, or a class if the clone is expanded.

clone_size: .; v_call: TRBV7-3; j_call: TRBJ2-3; d_call: .; cdr3_aa: CASSLAGAGSDTQYF; cdr3_nt: TGTGCCAGCAGCTTAGCGGGGGCAGGATCAGATACGCAGTATTTT
clone_size: .; v_call: TRBV6-4; j_call: TRBJ2-3; d_call: TRBD1; cdr3_aa: CASSDETGGSDTQYF; cdr3_nt: TGTGCCAGCAGTGACGAGACAGGGGGCTCAGATACGCAGTATTTT
clone_size: .; v_call: TRBV18; j_call: TRBJ2-7; d_call: TRBD1; cdr3_aa: CASSGGTGWYEQYF; cdr3_nt: TGTGCCAGCTCGGGCGGGACAGGGTGGTACGAGCAGTACTTC
clone_size: .; v_call: TRBV30; j_call: TRBJ1-1; d_call: .; cdr3_aa: CAWSIGGTEAFF; cdr3_nt: TGTGCCTGGAGTATAGGGGGCACTGAAGCTTTCTTT
clone_size: .; v_call: TRBV30; j_call: TRBJ2-3; d_call: .; cdr3_aa: CAWRPGLSSDTQYF; cdr3_nt: TGTGCCTGGAGGCCGGGACTCAGTTCAGATACGCAGTATTTT
clone_size: .; v_call: TRBV4-1; j_call: TRBJ2-2; d_call: TRBD2; cdr3_aa: CASSQEISGGLGELFF; cdr3_nt: TGCGCCAGCAGCCAAGAGATTAGCGGGGGATTAGGGGAGCTGTTTTTT
clone_size: .; v_call: TRBV5-1; j_call: TRBJ1-4; d_call: .; cdr3_aa: CASSLEASEKLFF; cdr3_nt: TGCGCCAGCAGCTTGGAAGCGTCAGAAAAACTGTTTTTT
clone_size: .; v_call: TRBV5-1; j_call: TRBJ2-3; d_call: TRBD1; cdr3_aa: CASSLVRTGTTDTQYF; cdr3_nt: TGCGCCAGCAGCTTGGTGAGGACAGGGACCACAGATACGCAGTATTTT
clone_size: .; v_call: TRBV5-1; j_call: TRBJ2-1; d_call: TRBD2; cdr3_aa: CASSLGRGGALDEQFF; cdr3_nt: TGCGCCAGCAGCTTGGGGCGCGGGGGGGCCCTGGACGAGCAGTTCTTC
clone_size: .; v_call: TRBV2; j_call: TRBJ2-3; d_call: TRBD2; cdr3_aa: CASSEVGAGGSSTDTQYF; cdr3_nt: TGTGCCAGCAGTGAAGTTGGGGCGGGGGGCTCTAGCACAGATACGCAGTATTTT
clone_size: .; v_call: TRBV2; j_call: TRBJ2-7; d_call: .; cdr3_aa: CASSEFPGASEQYF; cdr3_nt: TGTGCCAGCAGTGAATTCCCAGGGGCAAGTGAGCAGTACTTC
clone_size: .; v_call: TRBV28; j_call: TRBJ2-5; d_call: .; cdr3_aa: CASSPRQFQETQYF; cdr3_nt: TGTGCCAGCAGCCCCAGACAATTCCAAGAGACCCAGTACTTC
clone_size: .; v_call: TRBV13; j_call: TRBJ2-1; d_call: .; cdr3_aa: CASSSSEQFF; cdr3_nt: TGTGCCAGCAGCTCGAGTGAGCAGTTCTTC
clone_size: .; v_call: TRBV5-1; j_call: TRBJ1-2; d_call: TRBD1; cdr3_aa: CASSQAGTGGEGYTF; cdr3_nt: TGCGCCAGCAGCCAGGCCGGGACAGGGGGAGAGGGCTACACCTTC
clone_size: once; v_call: TRBV5-6; j_call: TRBJ1-1; d_call: TRBD1; cdr3_aa: CASSYQTGGMNTEAFF; cdr3_nt: TGTGCCAGCAGCTACCAGACAGGGGGGATGAACACTGAAGCTTTCTTT
clone_size: .; v_call: TRBV2; j_call: TRBJ1-6; d_call: .; cdr3_aa: CASIVSRGSGSPLHF; cdr3_nt: TGTGCCAGCATAGTGTCTCGGGGATCCGGTTCACCCCTCCACTTT
clone_size: .; v_call: TRBV15; j_call: TRBJ1-6; d_call: TRBD1; cdr3_aa: CATSRDPRTGLDNSPLHF; cdr3_nt: TGTGCCACCAGCAGAGATCCTAGGACAGGGCTGGATAATTCACCCCTCCACTTT
clone_size: .; v_call: TRBV10-3; j_call: TRBJ1-2; d_call: .; cdr3_aa: CAIRDSEYNYGYTF; cdr3_nt: TGTGCCATCAGGGACAGCGAATATAACTATGGCTACACCTTC
clone_size: once; v_call: TRBV6-6; j_call: TRBJ1-3; d_call: TRBD1; cdr3_aa: CASSRTGGISGNTIYF; cdr3_nt: TGTGCCAGCAGTAGGACAGGGGGGATTTCTGGAAACACCATATATTTT
clone_size: few; v_call: TRBV6-5; j_call: TRBJ1-1; d_call: .; cdr3_aa: CASSYHRQTEAFF; cdr3_nt: TGTGCCAGCAGTTACCACCGACAGACTGAAGCTTTCTTT
clone_size: once; v_call: TRBV7-2; j_call: TRBJ2-7; d_call: .; cdr3_aa: CASSLRTVYEQYF; cdr3_nt: TGTGCCAGCAGCTTAAGGACAGTTTACGAGCAGTACTTC
clone_size: .; v_call: TRBV1; j_call: TRBJ1-1; d_call: .; cdr3_aa: CTSTPSTGATTEAFF; cdr3_nt: TGCACCAGCACCCCTTCGACAGGGGCGACCACTGAAGCTTTCTTT
clone_size: .; v_call: TRBV6-2/TRBV6-3; j_call: TRBJ2-7; d_call: .; cdr3_aa: CASSYLRGPYEQYF; cdr3_nt: TGTGCCAGCAGTTACTTGAGAGGGCCCTACGAGCAGTACTTC
clone_size: .; v_call: TRBV9; j_call: TRBJ2-3; d_call: TRBD2; cdr3_aa: CASSASGDTQYF; cdr3_nt: TGTGCCAGCAGCGCTAGCGGAGATACGCAGTATTTT
clone_size: .; v_call: TRBV7-3; j_call: TRBJ1-1; d_call: .; cdr3_aa: CASSLGHANTEAFF; cdr3_nt: TGTGCCAGCAGCCTGGGACACGCGAACACTGAAGCTTTCTTT
clone_size: few; v_call: TRBV19; j_call: TRBJ1-5; d_call: .; cdr3_aa: CASRGGEQPQHF; cdr3_nt: TGTGCCAGTAGGGGAGGTGAGCAGCCCCAGCATTTT
clone_size: .; v_call: TRBV5-1; j_call: TRBJ1-2; d_call: .; cdr3_aa: CASSPDSYYGYTF; cdr3_nt: TGCGCCAGCAGCCCCGATAGTTACTATGGCTACACCTTC
clone_size: .; v_call: TRBV10-2; j_call: TRBJ2-5; d_call: .; cdr3_aa: CASSEFIRETQYF; cdr3_nt: TGCGCCAGCAGTGAGTTTATTCGGGAGACCCAGTACTTC
clone_size: .; v_call: TRBV4-3; j_call: TRBJ2-3; d_call: TRBD2; cdr3_aa: CASSHTSGGADTQYF; cdr3_nt: TGCGCCAGCAGCCACACTAGCGGGGGAGCAGATACGCAGTATTTT
clone_size: .; v_call: TRBV2; j_call: TRBJ1-3; d_call: TRBD1; cdr3_aa: CASKDRVSGNTIYF; cdr3_nt: TGTGCCAGCAAGGACAGGGTTTCTGGAAACACCATATATTTT
clone_size: .; v_call: TRBV12-3/TRBV12-4; j_call: TRBJ1-1; d_call: .; cdr3_aa: CASRSTVNTEAFF; cdr3_nt: TGTGCCAGCAGATCTACAGTGAACACTGAAGCTTTCTTT
clone_size: .; v_call: TRBV4-1; j_call: TRBJ1-1; d_call: TRBD1; cdr3_aa: CASSQGGQRRSNTEAFF; cdr3_nt: TGCGCCAGCAGCCAAGGGGGACAGAGACGATCGAACACTGAAGCTTTCTTT
clone_size: .; v_call: TRBV6-1; j_call: TRBJ1-2; d_call: .; cdr3_aa: CASSEGGTYGYTF; cdr3_nt: TGTGCCAGCAGTGAGGGGGGGACCTATGGCTACACCTTC
clone_size: .; v_call: TRBV2; j_call: TRBJ2-7; d_call: TRBD1; cdr3_aa: CASTGQALTLPSEQYF; cdr3_nt: TGTGCCAGCACGGGACAGGCACTTACCCTCCCCTCCGAGCAGTACTTC
clone_size: .; v_call: TRBV9; j_call: TRBJ1-1; d_call: .; cdr3_aa: CASSLAMNTEAFF; cdr3_nt: TGTGCCAGCAGCCTCGCGATGAACACTGAAGCTTTCTTT
clone_size: .; v_call: TRBV7-2; j_call: TRBJ2-3; d_call: TRBD2; cdr3_aa: CASSFYSGGSITHTDTQYF; cdr3_nt: TGTGCCAGCAGCTTTTATAGCGGGGGGTCAATCACTCACACAGATACGCAGTATTTT
clone_size: .; v_call: TRBV5-1; j_call: TRBJ1-5; d_call: .; cdr3_aa: CASSPGGEDQPQHF; cdr3_nt: TGCGCCAGCAGCCCGGGAGGGGAGGATCAGCCCCAGCATTTT
clone_size: .; v_call: TRBV5-4; j_call: TRBJ2-1; d_call: TRBD2; cdr3_aa: CASSFAGGNSYNEQFF; cdr3_nt: TGTGCCAGCAGCTTCGCGGGGGGTAACTCCTACAATGAGCAGTTCTTC
clone_size: .; v_call: TRBV9; j_call: TRBJ2-7; d_call: TRBD2; cdr3_aa: CASSVALRTSLNEQYF; cdr3_nt: TGTGCCAGCAGCGTGGCCCTCCGGACTAGCTTAAACGAGCAGTACTTC
clone_size: .; v_call: TRBV7-2; j_call: TRBJ2-3; d_call: TRBD2; cdr3_aa: CASSGGTSGRTDTQYF; cdr3_nt: TGTGCCAGCAGCGGAGGGACTAGCGGGCGCACAGATACGCAGTATTTT
clone_size: .; v_call: TRBV2; j_call: TRBJ2-3; d_call: TRBD2; cdr3_aa: CASRESERGASTDTQYF; cdr3_nt: TGTGCCAGCAGGGAATCCGAGCGGGGGGCTAGCACAGATACGCAGTATTTT
clone_size: .; v_call: TRBV6-5; j_call: TRBJ2-5; d_call: TRBD2; cdr3_aa: CASSRLAGQETQYF; cdr3_nt: TGTGCCAGCAGTAGACTAGCGGGGCAGGAGACCCAGTACTTC
clone_size: .; v_call: TRBV15; j_call: TRBJ2-5; d_call: TRBD2; cdr3_aa: CATSRDAGVGQETQYF; cdr3_nt: TGTGCCACCAGCAGAGATGCGGGGGTAGGACAAGAGACCCAGTACTTC
clone_size: .; v_call: TRBV19; j_call: TRBJ1-6; d_call: .; cdr3_aa: CASSLNDGDSPLHF; cdr3_nt: TGTGCCAGTAGCCTAAACGATGGTGATTCACCCCTCCACTTT
clone_size: .; v_call: TRBV4-1; j_call: TRBJ2-3; d_call: TRBD2; cdr3_aa: CASSQDPGLAGPRSTDTQYF; cdr3_nt: TGCGCCAGCAGCCAAGATCCAGGACTAGCGGGGCCTAGAAGCACAGATACGCAGTATTTT
clone_size: .; v_call: TRBV5-6; j_call: TRBJ2-2; d_call: TRBD1; cdr3_aa: CASSFDRDYTGELFF; cdr3_nt: TGTGCCAGCAGCTTTGACAGGGATTACACCGGGGAGCTGTTTTTT
clone_size: .; v_call: TRBV9; j_call: TRBJ1-2; d_call: .; cdr3_aa: CASSVDGRSYGYTF; cdr3_nt: TGTGCCAGCAGCGTAGATGGGAGGTCCTATGGCTACACCTTC
clone_size: .; v_call: TRBV9; j_call: TRBJ2-3; d_call: TRBD1; cdr3_aa: CASSAWGQGETDTQYF; cdr3_nt: TGTGCCAGCAGCGCATGGGGACAGGGGGAGACAGATACGCAGTATTTT
clone_size: .; v_call: TRBV7-8; j_call: TRBJ2-1; d_call: .; cdr3_aa: CASSLALGSTYNEQFF; cdr3_nt: TGTGCCAGCAGCTTAGCGCTGGGCTCTACCTACAATGAGCAGTTCTTC
clone_size: .; v_call: TRBV12-3/TRBV12-4; j_call: TRBJ2-7; d_call: .; cdr3_aa: CASTYQVF; cdr3_nt: TGTGCCAGCACCTACCAGGTCTTC
clone_size: .; v_call: TRBV6-5; j_call: TRBJ2-1; d_call: TRBD2; cdr3_aa: CASSPGVAGNNEQFF; cdr3_nt: TGTGCCAGCAGTCCCGGGGTAGCGGGGAACAATGAGCAGTTCTTC
clone_size: .; v_call: TRBV21-1; j_call: TRBJ1-1; d_call: .; cdr3_aa: CASSEYDRENTEAFF; cdr3_nt: TGTGCCAGCAGCGAATATGACAGAGAGAACACTGAAGCTTTCTTT
clone_size: .; v_call: TRBV12-5; j_call: TRBJ1-2; d_call: .; cdr3_aa: CASGGGGLGYTF; cdr3_nt: TGTGCTAGTGGTGGGGGGGGCCTTGGCTACACCTTC